This entry is about one TCR beta chain. The antigen is not known. V lost 1 base to trimming and J lost 3 bases; unmatched junction nucleotides: 5. CDR3 length: 16 residues. CDR1 and CDR2 (germline): SEHNR, FQNEAQ (reference sequence). This sample was taken from a study of T-cell memory formation after mild COVID-19. Overall study findings and caveats: Contracting CD4+ clones lay largely in CM and EM, with CD8+ ones residing in EMRA. Clones that shrank (day 15 to 85) were balanced CD4/CD8, whereas later expanders leaned CD4+.

From the 5' RACE reads, TCRdb called clonotypes with MiXCR, one entry per CDR3 protein. The sample contains fewer than 450,000 distinct CDR3 sequences, around a fifth of which appear only once. The sample comprised PBMCs or a T cell subset sorted from them (not recorded which). The V call is TRBV7-9, the J call TRBJ2-5, with 10 bases matching TRBD2. The source is an adult woman who had mild COVID-19 (a few samples of this study predate the infection). Cell type and time point are not known. CDR3 protein: CASSLGASGGKETQYF. CDR3 DNA sequence: TGTGCCAGCAGCTTAGGAGCTAGCGGGGGTAAAGAGACCCAGTACTTC. Full variable domain (remainder filled in from reference TRBV7-9 and TRBJ2-5): DTGVSQNPRHKITKRGQNVTFRCDPISEHNRLYWYRQTLGQGPEFLTYFQNEAQLEKSRLLSDRFSAERPKGSFSTLEIQRTEQGDSAMYLCASSLGASGGKETQYFGPGTRLLVL.